This T cell receptor (beta chain) comes out of a study of blood T cell repertoires in COVID-19 (dated by TCRdb to 2020 to 2021). Context from the whole study: Samples covering the acute and convalescent phases of COVID-19 were provided by collaborators in the United States, Italy and Spain. The material from the prospective study consisted of cDNA or gDNA derived from T cells, B-cell-depleted T cells, or PBMCs. Deeply sampled blood TCRbeta repertoires from subjects exposed to, actively infected with, or recovered from COVID-19 were included in the dataset. A freely available public database, intended as a resource for researchers studying the immune response to SARS-CoV-2, is where the repertoires were released. Samples came from the ongoing ImmuneRACE study (first 160 participants) plus 1,254 subjects from 6 global collaborators. Sample metadata almost always included a de-identified subject ID, COVID-19 status, age in years and sex. Where HLA class I and class II types were available, the types were taken from metadata supplied by the sample provider, not from assay-based typing.

The germline V gene provides CDR1 ENHRY and CDR2 SYGVKD. The CDR3 numbers 13 residues from cysteine through phenylalanine. Only the CDR3 DNA stays, 39 bases, in frame from base 1. V drops 11 bases and J drops 5 bases, leaving 19 bases in between. Worth noting for this clone: There is no known antigen for this receptor. Base qualities were left out, and no much larger clone turns up one base away.

The immunoSEQ Assay, a bias-controlled multiplex PCR, was used to amplify TCRbeta CDR3 regions from genomic DNA. The authors' analysis ran thus. The number of nucleated cells in each sample was estimated by amplification of reference gene primers within the assay. Sequence reads were collapsed and filtered to measure the absolute abundance of every unique TCRbeta CDR3 rearrangement. Productive Simpson clonality was computed per sample as the square root of Simpson's diversity index over productive rearrangements. TCRdb re-hosts the immuneACCESS table, in-frame sequences only. Its copies lack some clones; in the studies checked, an unresolved V gene accounts for under half of them, and the cause for the rest is not known. V, J and clone size derive from that table, while D and trimming were established from the DNA sequence. For this sample the table gives around 82,000 clones, of which approximately 86% were detected only once. 5.5% to 7% of the sample is in the top ten clones.

What the research found in general, with its limitations: How much clinical and demographic metadata was included differed by source and by participant, and the metadata was provided uncurated.

One collaborating source in Seattle enrolled patients while the patients were actively infected and followed the patients over time throughout the course of disease. Whole blood was collected in K2EDTA tubes by collaborating institutions according to the institutions' own protocols. For TCRbeta analysis, collaborators shipped samples in one of three forms: frozen whole blood, isolated PBMCs, or DNA extracted from either of those sample types. Sequenced: peripheral blood. The receptor's source is a man older than 75 with COVID-19, enrolled during active disease. The chain employs TRBV10-3 and TRBJ2-7; matching of 6 bases hints at TRBD2 as the D gene. The bases are TGTGCCGTCGCACAGCCGGGAGAGCACGAGCAGTACTTC. Its protein reads: CAVAQPGEHEQYF.